This T cell receptor (beta chain) stems from a study of blood T cell repertoires in COVID-19. Study at large: Donors in the United States, Italy and Spain gave samples during acute or convalescent COVID-19. From T cells, B-cell-depleted T cells, or PBMCs came the material, which was cDNA or gDNA.

The V gene's germline CDR1 is DFQATT and CDR2 SNEGSKA (reference sequence). The CDR3 spans 14 residues. Trimming took off 3 bases at V and 0 bases at J, with 9 bases between the two ends. Per the original methods: Using reference gene primer amplification, nucleated cell counts were estimated. The table came from immunoSEQ multiplex PCR; TCRdb's copy has only in-frame clones and leaves some out. V and J calls and clone size are as listed in that table; D and trimming were resolved from the DNA. The table shows around 170,000 clones, with more than 70% occurring only once. V gene TRBV20-1 combines with J gene TRBJ1-5; no reliable D call. The TCR was taken from a woman aged 25 to 39 with acute or convalescent COVID-19. The sequenced sample was peripheral blood. The CDR3 bases are TGCAGTGCTAGTTGGGGAGATAGCAATCAGCCCCAGCATTTT. This gives the protein CSASWGDSNQPQHF.